The present entry profiles one T cell receptor beta chain with its context. The antigen is undetermined. This entry is derived from a study of cytomegalovirus exposure and HLA in healthy donors. Findings of the study overall: Another analysis was done later, and it associated roughly 15,000 TCR beta sequences with HLA alleles at 0.05 false discovery rate. In a later analysis, HLA-C alleles had the fewest associated TCRs, DRB1 alleles the most.

Donors sampled were nominally healthy, though unrecorded immune exposures were likely. PCR used 60 Vbeta primers and 13 Jbeta primers. Assay used: immunoSEQ multiplex PCR; TCRdb lists only in-frame clones, some missing. The table shows around 160,000 clones, with roughly 77% occurring only once. V dropped 7 bases and J dropped 3 bases, with 16 bases sitting between them. The CDR3 totals 14 residues. Germline-derived CDR1 and CDR2 are MNHNY and SVGAGI (reference sequence). Sequencing input: PBMCs. This clonotype was obtained from a male donor in good health and CMV-seronegative. The chain has TRBV6-6 and TRBJ2-7; tentative D call: TRBD1 (5 bases). In DNA form, the CDR3 reads TGTGCCAGCAAAATAACGACGACAGTCTACGAGCAGTACTTC. Translating gives CASKITTTVYEQYF.